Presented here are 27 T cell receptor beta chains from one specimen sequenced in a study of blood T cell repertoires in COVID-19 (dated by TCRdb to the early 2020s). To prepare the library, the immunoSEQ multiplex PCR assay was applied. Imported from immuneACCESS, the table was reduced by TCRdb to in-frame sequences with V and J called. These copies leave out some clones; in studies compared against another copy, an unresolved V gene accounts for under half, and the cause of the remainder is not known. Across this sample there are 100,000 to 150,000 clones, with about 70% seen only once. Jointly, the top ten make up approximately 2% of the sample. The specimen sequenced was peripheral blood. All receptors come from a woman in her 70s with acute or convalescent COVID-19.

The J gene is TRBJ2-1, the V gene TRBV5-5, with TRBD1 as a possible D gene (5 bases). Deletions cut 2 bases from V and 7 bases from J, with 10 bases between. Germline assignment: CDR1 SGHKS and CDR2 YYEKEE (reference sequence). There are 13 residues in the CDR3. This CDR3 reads CASSLQGANEQFF. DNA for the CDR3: TGTGCCAGCAGCTTACAAGGGGCTAATGAGCAGTTCTTC.

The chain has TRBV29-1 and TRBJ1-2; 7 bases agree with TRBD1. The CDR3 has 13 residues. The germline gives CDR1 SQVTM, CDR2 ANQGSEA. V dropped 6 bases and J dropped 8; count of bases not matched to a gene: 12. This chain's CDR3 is CSVAPGQLTGYTF. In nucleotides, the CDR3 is TGCAGCGTGGCCCCGGGACAGCTCACAGGCTACACCTTC.

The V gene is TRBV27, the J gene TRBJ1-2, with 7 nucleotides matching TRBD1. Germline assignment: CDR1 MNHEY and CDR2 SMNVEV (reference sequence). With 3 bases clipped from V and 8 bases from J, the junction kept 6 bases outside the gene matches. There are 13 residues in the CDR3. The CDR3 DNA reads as TGTGCCAGCAGTTTCCCAGGGGGAGGAGGCTACACCTTC. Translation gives CASSFPGGGGYTF.

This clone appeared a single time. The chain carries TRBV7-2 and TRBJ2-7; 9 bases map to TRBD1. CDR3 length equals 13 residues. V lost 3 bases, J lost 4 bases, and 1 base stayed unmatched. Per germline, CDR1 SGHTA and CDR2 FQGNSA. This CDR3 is CASSFDRGYEQYF. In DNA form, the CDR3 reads TGTGCCAGCAGCTTCGACAGGGGGTACGAGCAGTACTTC.

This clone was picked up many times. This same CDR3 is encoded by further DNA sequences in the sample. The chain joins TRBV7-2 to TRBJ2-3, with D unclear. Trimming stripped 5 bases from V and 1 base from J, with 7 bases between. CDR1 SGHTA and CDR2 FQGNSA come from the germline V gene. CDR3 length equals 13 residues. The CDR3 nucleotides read TGTGCCAGCAGCGCCCAGGGCACAGATACGCAGTATTTT. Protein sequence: CASSAQGTDTQYF.

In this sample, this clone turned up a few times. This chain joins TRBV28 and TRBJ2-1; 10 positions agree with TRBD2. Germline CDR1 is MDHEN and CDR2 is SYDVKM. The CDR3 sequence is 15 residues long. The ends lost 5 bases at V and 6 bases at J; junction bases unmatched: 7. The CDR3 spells CASSPLAGLTNEQFF. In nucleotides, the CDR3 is TGTGCCAGCAGTCCACTAGCGGGATTAACCAATGAGCAGTTCTTC. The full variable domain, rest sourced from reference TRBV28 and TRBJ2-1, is DVKVTQSSRYLVKRTGEKVFLECVQDMDHENMFWYRQDPGLGLRLIYFSYDVKMKEKGDIPEGYSVSREKKERFSLILESASTNQTSMYLCASSPLAGLTNEQFFGPGTRLTVL.

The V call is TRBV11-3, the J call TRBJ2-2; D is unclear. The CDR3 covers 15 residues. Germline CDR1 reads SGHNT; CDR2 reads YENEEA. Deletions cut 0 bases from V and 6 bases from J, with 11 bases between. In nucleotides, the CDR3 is TGTGCCAGCAGCTTAGATGGCACGATGGCCGGGGAGCTGTTTTTT. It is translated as CASSLDGTMAGELFF.

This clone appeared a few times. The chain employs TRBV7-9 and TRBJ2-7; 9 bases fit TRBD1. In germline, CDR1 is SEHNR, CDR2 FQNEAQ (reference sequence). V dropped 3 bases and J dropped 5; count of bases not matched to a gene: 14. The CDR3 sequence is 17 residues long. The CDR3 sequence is CASSFSTGGAFFDEQYF. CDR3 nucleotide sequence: TGTGCCAGCAGCTTCTCAACAGGGGGCGCTTTTTTCGACGAGCAGTACTTC.

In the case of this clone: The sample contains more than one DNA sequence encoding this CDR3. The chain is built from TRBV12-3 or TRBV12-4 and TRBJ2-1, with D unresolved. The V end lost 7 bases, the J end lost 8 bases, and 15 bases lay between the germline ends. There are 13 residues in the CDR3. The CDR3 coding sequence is TGTGCCAGCACCGCAGGTTCGTCGGATGAGCAGTTCTTC. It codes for CASTAGSSDEQFF.

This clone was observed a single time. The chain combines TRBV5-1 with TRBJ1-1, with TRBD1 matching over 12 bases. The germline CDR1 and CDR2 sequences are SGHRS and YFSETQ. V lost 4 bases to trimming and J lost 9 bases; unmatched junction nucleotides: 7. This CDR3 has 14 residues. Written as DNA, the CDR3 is TGCGCCAGCAGCAATTCCGGGACAGGGGGCAAAGCTTTCTTT. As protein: CASSNSGTGGKAFF.

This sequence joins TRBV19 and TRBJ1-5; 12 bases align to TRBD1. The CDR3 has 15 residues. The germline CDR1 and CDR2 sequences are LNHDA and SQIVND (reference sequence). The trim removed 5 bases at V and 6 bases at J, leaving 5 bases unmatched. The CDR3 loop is CASSSGQGAGQPQHF. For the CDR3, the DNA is TGTGCCAGTAGTTCGGGACAGGGGGCGGGTCAGCCCCAGCATTTT. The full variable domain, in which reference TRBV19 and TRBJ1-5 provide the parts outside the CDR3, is DGGITQSPKYLFRKEGQNVTLSCEQNLNHDAMYWYRQDPGQGLRLIYYSQIVNDFQKGDIAEGYSVSREKKESFPLTVTSAQKNPTAFYLCASSSGQGAGQPQHFGDGTRLSIL.

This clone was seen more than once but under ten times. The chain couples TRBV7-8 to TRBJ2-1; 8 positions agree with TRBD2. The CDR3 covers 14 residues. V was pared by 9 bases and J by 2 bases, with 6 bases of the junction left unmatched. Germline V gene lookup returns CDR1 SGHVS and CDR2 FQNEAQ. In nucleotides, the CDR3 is TGTGCCAGTATGACTAGCGCCACCTACAATGAGCAGTTCTTC. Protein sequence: CASMTSATYNEQFF.

The CDR3, as DNA: TGTGCCAGCAGCCCGCGGGGGGGGAACACCGGGGAGCTGTTTTTT. The encoded protein is CASSPRGGNTGELFF. This chain links TRBV7-2 with TRBJ2-2, with 9 bases matching TRBD2. Germline V gene sequence: CDR1 SGHTA, CDR2 FQGNSA. The CDR3 totals 15 residues. Losses at the gene ends were 5 bases for V and 1 base for J; bases not matched to a gene: 2.

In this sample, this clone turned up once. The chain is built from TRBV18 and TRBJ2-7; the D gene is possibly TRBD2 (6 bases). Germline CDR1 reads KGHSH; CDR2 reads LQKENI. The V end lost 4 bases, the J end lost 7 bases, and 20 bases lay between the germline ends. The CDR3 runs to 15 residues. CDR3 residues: CASSQSREPISEQYF. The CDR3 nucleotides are TGTGCCAGCTCACAGAGCCGGGAGCCCATTTCGGAGCAGTACTTC.

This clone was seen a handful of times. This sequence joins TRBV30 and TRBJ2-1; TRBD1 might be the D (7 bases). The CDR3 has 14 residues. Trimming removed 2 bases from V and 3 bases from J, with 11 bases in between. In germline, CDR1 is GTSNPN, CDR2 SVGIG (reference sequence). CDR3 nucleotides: TGTGCCTGGAGTTCCCAGGGGGGCTACAATGAGCAGTTCTTC. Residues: CAWSSQGGYNEQFF.

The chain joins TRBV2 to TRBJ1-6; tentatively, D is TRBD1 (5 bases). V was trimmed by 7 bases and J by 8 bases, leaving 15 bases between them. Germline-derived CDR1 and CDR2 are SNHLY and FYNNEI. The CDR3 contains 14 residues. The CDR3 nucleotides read TGTGCCAGCATGGGAAGGGGATACGATTCACCCCTCCACTTT. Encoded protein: CASMGRGYDSPLHF.

CDR3 in DNA: TGTGCCAGCAGTGAAGGTTTAGGCAGGATGGGCTATGGCTACACCTTC. Protein: CASSEGLGRMGYGYTF. The chain is built from TRBV2 and TRBJ1-2; unclear D gene. Germline CDR1 reads SNHLY; CDR2 reads FYNNEI. The CDR3 totals 16 residues. The V and J ends lost 1 base and 4 bases respectively, with 16 bases between them.

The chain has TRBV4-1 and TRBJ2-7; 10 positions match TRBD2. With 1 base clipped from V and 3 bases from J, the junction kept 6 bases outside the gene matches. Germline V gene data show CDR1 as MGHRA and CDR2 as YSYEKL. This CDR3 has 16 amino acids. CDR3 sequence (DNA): TGCGCCAGCAGCCAAGCGGCTCTAGCGGGAGTCTACGAGCAGTACTTC. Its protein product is CASSQAALAGVYEQYF.

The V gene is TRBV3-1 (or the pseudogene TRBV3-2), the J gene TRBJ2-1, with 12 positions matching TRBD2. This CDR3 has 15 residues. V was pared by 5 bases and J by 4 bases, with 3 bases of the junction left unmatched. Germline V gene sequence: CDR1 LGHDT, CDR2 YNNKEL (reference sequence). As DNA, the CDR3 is TGTGCCAGCAGCTCTAGCGGGGGGGTATACAATGAGCAGTTCTTC. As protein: CASSSSGGVYNEQFF.

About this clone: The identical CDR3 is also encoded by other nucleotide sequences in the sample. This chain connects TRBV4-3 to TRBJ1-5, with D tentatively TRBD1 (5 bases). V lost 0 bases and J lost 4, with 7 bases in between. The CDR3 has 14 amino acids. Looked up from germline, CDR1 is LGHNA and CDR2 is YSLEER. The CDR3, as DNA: TGCGCCAGCAGCCAAGATGGGGGGAATCAGCCCCAGCATTTT. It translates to CASSQDGGNQPQHF.

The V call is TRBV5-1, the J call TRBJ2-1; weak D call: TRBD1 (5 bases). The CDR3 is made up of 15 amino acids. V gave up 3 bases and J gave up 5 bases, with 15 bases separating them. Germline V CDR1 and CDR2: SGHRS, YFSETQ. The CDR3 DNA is TGCGCCAGCAGCTACGCGCAATACAGGAACAATGAGCAGTTCTTC. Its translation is CASSYAQYRNNEQFF.

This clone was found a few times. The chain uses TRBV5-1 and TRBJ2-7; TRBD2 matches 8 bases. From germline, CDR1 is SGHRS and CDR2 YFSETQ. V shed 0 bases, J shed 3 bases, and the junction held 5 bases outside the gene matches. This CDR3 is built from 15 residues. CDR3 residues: CASSLDTSGLYEQYF. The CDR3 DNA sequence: TGCGCCAGCAGCTTGGACACTAGCGGTCTCTACGAGCAGTACTTC.

The CDR3 region is CASSLAGGLKDTQYF. The CDR3 DNA follows: TGTGCCAGCAGCCTAGCGGGAGGGTTAAAAGATACGCAGTATTTT. This chain uses TRBV6-6 with TRBJ2-3, with 12 bases aligning to TRBD2. CDR1 and CDR2 from the germline V gene are MNHNY and SVGAGI (reference sequence). The length of the CDR3 is 15 residues. J was trimmed by 5 bases and V by 6 bases; bases with no gene match: 6.

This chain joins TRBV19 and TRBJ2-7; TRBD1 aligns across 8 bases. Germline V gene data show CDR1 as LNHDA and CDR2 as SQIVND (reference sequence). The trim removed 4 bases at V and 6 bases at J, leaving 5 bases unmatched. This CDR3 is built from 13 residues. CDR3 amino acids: CASSTGTGGEQYF. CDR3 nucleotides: TGTGCCAGTAGTACCGGGACAGGTGGCGAGCAGTACTTC.

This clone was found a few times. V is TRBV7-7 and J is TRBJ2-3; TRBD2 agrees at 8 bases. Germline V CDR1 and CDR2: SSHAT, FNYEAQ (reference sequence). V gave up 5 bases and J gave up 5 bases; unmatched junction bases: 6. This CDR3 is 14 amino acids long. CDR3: CASSQGLVEDTQYF. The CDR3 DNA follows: TGTGCCAGCAGCCAGGGACTAGTGGAAGATACGCAGTATTTT.

This CDR3 reads CASSSQDGGRGIRQYF. In DNA form, the CDR3 reads TGTGCCAGCAGCTCCCAGGACGGGGGTCGCGGGATTAGGCAGTATTTT. The V call is TRBV7-3, the J call TRBJ2-3, with a possible D match to TRBD2 (6 bases). CDR3 length: 16 residues. Germline CDR1 reads SGHTA; CDR2 reads FQGTGA. Trimming left V 4 bases short and J 11 bases short, with 25 bases between.

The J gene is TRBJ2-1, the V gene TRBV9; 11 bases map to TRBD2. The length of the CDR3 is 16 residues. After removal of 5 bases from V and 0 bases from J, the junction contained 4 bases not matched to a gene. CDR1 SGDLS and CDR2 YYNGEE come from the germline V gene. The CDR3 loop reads CASSPTSGISYNEQFF. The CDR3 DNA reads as TGTGCCAGCAGTCCGACTAGCGGGATCTCCTACAATGAGCAGTTCTTC. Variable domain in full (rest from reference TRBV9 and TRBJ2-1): DSGVTQTPKHLITATGQRVTLRCSPRSGDLSVYWYQQSLDQGLQFLIQYYNGEERAKGNILERFSAQQFPDLHSELNLSSLELGDSALYFCASSPTSGISYNEQFFGPGTRLTVL.